One and the same sample provided the 7 T cell receptor beta chains below, sequenced in a study of cytotoxic CD8 clonotypes in ibrutinib-treated CLL. The table came from immunoSEQ multiplex PCR; TCRdb's copy has only in-frame clones and leaves some out. Here the sample spans 150,000 or so clones, approximately 80% being singletons. Here the sequenced sample was PBMCs, taken after 36 months of ibrutinib treatment. The source of these receptors is a human donor with chronic lymphocytic leukemia.

At least ten counts were recorded for this clone. The genes are TRBV7-9 and TRBJ1-6; 8 positions match TRBD1. Germline values: CDR1 SEHNR, CDR2 FQNEAQ (reference sequence). Trimming removed 7 bases from V and 11 bases from J; junction bases left unmatched: 7. This CDR3 is 13 amino acids long. CDR3 sequence (DNA): TGTGCCAGCACCTTGGGGACAGGAACACCCCTCCACTTT. This codes for CASTLGTGTPLHF.

The chain joins TRBV18 to TRBJ2-7; either TRBD1 or TRBD2 may fit D (6 bases each). V gave up 3 bases and J gave up 6 bases, with 12 bases separating them. Germline CDR1 is KGHSH and CDR2 is LQKENI. CDR3 length: 13 residues. CDR3 residues: CASSPYGGLEQYF. The CDR3 region has the DNA TGTGCCAGCTCACCTTACGGGGGCCTCGAGCAGTACTTC.

In this sample, this clone turned up once. The chain joins TRBV27 to TRBJ1-2, with D maybe TRBD1 (5 bases). Germline loops: CDR1 MNHEY, CDR2 SMNVEV (reference sequence). V lost 3 bases to trimming and J lost 1 base, with 18 bases between them. The CDR3 length is 17 residues. The CDR3 nucleotides are TGTGCCAGCAGTTTCTTCGTGGGACGGAAAAATAACTATGGCTACACCTTC. Its protein is CASSFFVGRKNNYGYTF.

The CDR3 here is CASSLRAVGNEQFF. The CDR3 nucleotides are TGTGCCAGCAGTTTACGGGCGGTTGGGAATGAGCAGTTCTTC. The chain is built from TRBV27 and TRBJ2-1; D gene uncertain. The CDR3 loop spans 14 amino acids. Trimming removed 2 bases from V and 7 bases from J, with 12 bases in between. Germline V CDR1 and CDR2: MNHEY, SMNVEV (reference sequence).

The chain couples TRBV5-5 to TRBJ1-1, with no clear D. From germline, CDR1 is SGHKS and CDR2 YYEKEE (reference sequence). This CDR3 has 13 amino acids. V was clipped by 0 bases and J by 4 bases, with 7 bases between them. The CDR3 coding sequence is TGTGCCAGCAGCTTGGGGGCGCCCACTGAAGCTTTCTTT. It specifies CASSLGAPTEAFF.

The rearrangement joins TRBV9 to TRBJ1-1; 7 nucleotides align to TRBD1. The CDR3 has 12 residues. V lost 4 bases, J lost 4 bases, and 1 base stayed unmatched. CDR1 and CDR2 from the germline V gene are SGDLS and YYNGEE. The CDR3 coding sequence is TGTGCCAGCAGCCAGGGGGTCACTGAAGCTTTCTTT. This sequence encodes CASSQGVTEAFF.

The rearrangement uses TRBV7-9 and TRBJ1-4, with TRBD1 matching over 7 bases. The CDR3 is 16 amino acids. The V gene's germline CDR1 is SEHNR and CDR2 FQNEAQ (reference sequence). Trimming took 2 bases from V and 3 from J; bases not matched to a gene: 6. CDR3 coding DNA: TGTGCCAGCAGCTTAATCCCGGGACAGTCTAATGAAAAACTGTTTTTT. It yields the protein CASSLIPGQSNEKLFF.